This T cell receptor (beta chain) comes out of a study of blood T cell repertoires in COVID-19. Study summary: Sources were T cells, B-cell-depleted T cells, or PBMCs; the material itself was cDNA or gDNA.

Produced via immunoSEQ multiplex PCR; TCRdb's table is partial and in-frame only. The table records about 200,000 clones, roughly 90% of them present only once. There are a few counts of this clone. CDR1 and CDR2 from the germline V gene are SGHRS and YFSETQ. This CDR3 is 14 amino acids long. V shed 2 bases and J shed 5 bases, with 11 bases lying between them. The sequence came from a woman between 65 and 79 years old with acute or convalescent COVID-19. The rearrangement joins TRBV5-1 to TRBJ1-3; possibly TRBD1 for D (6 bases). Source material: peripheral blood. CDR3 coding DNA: TGCGCCAGCAGCTTACAGGGCGCCCGAAACACCATATATTTT. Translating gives CASSLQGARNTIYF.